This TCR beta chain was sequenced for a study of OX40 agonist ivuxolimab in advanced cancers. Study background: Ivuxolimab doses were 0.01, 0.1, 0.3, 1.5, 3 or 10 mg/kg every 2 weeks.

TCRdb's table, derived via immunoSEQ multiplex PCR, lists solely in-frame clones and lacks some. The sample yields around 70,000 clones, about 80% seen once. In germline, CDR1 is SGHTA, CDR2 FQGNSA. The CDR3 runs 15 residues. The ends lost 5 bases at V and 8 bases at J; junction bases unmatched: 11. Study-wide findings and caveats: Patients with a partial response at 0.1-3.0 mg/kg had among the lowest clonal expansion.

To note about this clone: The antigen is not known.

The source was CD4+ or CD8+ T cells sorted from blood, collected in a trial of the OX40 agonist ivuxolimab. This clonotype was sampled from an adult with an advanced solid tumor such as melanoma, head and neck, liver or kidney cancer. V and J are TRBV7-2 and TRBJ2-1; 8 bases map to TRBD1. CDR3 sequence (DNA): TGTGCCAGCAGCACCGGACAGGGTTCGATCGATGAGCAGTTCTTC. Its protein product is CASSTGQGSIDEQFF.